This paragraph reports one T cell receptor (beta chain). Its antigen is not known. The study amplified TCR beta CDR3 regions using RNA transcripts. First-round RT-PCR employed HTBI primers, with a second-round multiplex PCR after it. TCRdb re-called the multiplex PCR reads with MiXCR, one entry per CDR3 protein. Of some 1.1 million distinct CDR3 sequences listed, 35% to 40% were seen once; the top ten hold around 10%. The data derive from a study of Graves' ophthalmopathy and Graves' hyperthyroidism. In the study overall: By definition, stable hyperthyroidism involved no ophthalmopathy within 18 months of follow-up.

General study points: The 13-signature model separated ophthalmopathy from stable hyperthyroidism at 85% to 90% sensitivity and almost 83% specificity. In blood appeared most of the expanded thyroid clonotypes whose frequency exceeded 0.001.

The sequencing input was peripheral blood or thyroid tissue (not recorded which). This sequence was found in an adult man with Graves' hyperthyroidism.

Here the CDR3 reads CASRPLRILSGQGTTNEKLFF. The DNA of the CDR3 is TGTGCCAGCAGACCATTAAGAATACTCTCGGGGCAGGGGACAACTAATGAAAAACTGTTTTTT. The J gene is TRBJ1-4, the V gene TRBV14; D might be TRBD1 (6 bases). This CDR3 has 21 residues. Trimming cost V 6 bases and J 0 bases, with 29 bases left between them. CDR1 SGHDN and CDR2 FVKESK come from the germline V gene. The full variable domain, its missing parts supplied by reference TRBV14 and TRBJ1-4, is EAGVTQFPSHSVIEKGQTVTLRCDPISGHDNLYWYRRVMGKEIKFLLHFVKESKQDESGMPNNRFLAERTGGTYSTLKVQPAELEDSGVYFCASRPLRILSGQGTTNEKLFFGSGTQLSVL.